This T cell receptor beta chain stems from a study of graft-versus-host responses after intestinal transplantation. Study in general: Induction using anti-thymocyte globulin, followed by tacrolimus and steroids for approximately 3 years, was given to all recipients.

The table came from immunoSEQ multiplex PCR; TCRdb's copy has only in-frame clones and leaves some out. The data show over 90,000 clones, 80% to 95% seen once. CDR1 MGHRA and CDR2 YSYEKL come from the germline V gene. V lost 8 bases and J 6 bases, leaving 10 bases between the germline ends. The CDR3 consists of 12 residues. This clone appeared a single time. Its antigen is not known. General observations from the study: Association was observed between peak circulating GvH clone levels and early post-transplant HvG declines.

The TCR sequence derives from a human donor who received an intestinal transplant. The sample consisted of unstimulated CD8+ T cells sorted from spleen or lymph node cells, taken before intestinal transplant. The chain links TRBV4-1 to TRBJ2-2, with D possibly TRBD2 on 5 matching bases. The CDR3 nucleotides are TGCGCCAGCTCGCGGGCTTCCGGGGAGCTGTTTTTT. Translating gives CASSRASGELFF.